What follows describes a single T cell receptor (beta chain). It has no known antigen specificity. Nothing much larger sits one base from this clone, and base qualities are not available. CDR1 LGHNA and CDR2 YSLEER are derived from the germline V gene. V is pruned by 0 bases and J by 9 bases, leaving 16 bases of the junction without a gene match. The CDR3, from cysteine to phenylalanine, totals 19 residues. The CDR3 DNA has 57 bases and is translated from base 1. The tumors sampled were post-treatment primary, local recurrence and metastasis specimens taken from patients with a poor prognosis. Frozen resected lung metastases of osteosarcoma were used as metastasis specimens. This entry is derived from a study of the immune and genomic landscape of osteosarcoma (dated by TCRdb to 2018 to 2020). About the full investigation: The overall cohort was composed of a few dozen pediatric and adult patients with high-grade osteosarcoma, and a median age at diagnosis of roughly 26 years (range roughly 5-85) was recorded. To define immunogenic potential, the study profiled osteosarcoma specimens using whole genome, RNA and T-cell receptor sequencing along with immunohistochemistry and reverse phase protein arrays. The osteosarcoma immunogenomic landscape was characterized by integrating TCR sequencing results with transcriptome, protein array and immunostaining data. Patients in the overall cohort were under 65% male, and over 75% presented with localized disease at diagnosis. An explanation for the limited clinical activity of immune checkpoint inhibitors in osteosarcoma was sought in the study. The cohort was enriched for poor-risk disease, with roughly 73% showing unfavorable pathologic response to standard therapy and around 70% deceased. A couple of samples from the same tumor site were contributed by each of a few patients.

The ImmunoSEQ Assay (Adaptive Biotechnologies) was used to immunosequence the CDR3 regions of the TCR beta chain. The original pipeline was this. The ImmunoSEQ Analyzer platform was used to export TCRB rearrangements, read counts, read proportions and gene usage. T-cell clonality was computed as 1 minus Pielou's evenness on productive rearrangements. In the clonal space homeostasis analysis, clonotypes were grouped as rare, small, medium, large or hyperexpanded (0.01 to 1 of the repertoire). TCR productive clonality was compared across immune clusters C1, C2 and C3 using the Wilcoxon rank sum test. The immuneACCESS repertoire file appears here via TCRdb, limited to in-frame rearrangements. These files lack a portion of the clones; in checked studies, under half of the deficit traces to unresolved V genes, and the cause of the others is not known. The V and J calls and the clone size are those of that table, but D and trimming were determined from the DNA. The sample profile shows about 410 clones; approximately 80% of them were found once. Roughly 13% of the sample rests with the top ten.

Findings and caveats that apply to the study as a whole: In five cases, a single hyperexpanded clone dominated the repertoire, and each of these five cases had fewer than 100 T-cell clonotypes. Overall, productive TCR clonality was low, with a mean of 0.09 and a maximum of 0.3, which suggests limited clonal expansion of T cells. Clonality benchmarks were derived from external normal skin and healthy peripheral blood data rather than from matched normal tissue. Along with the frozen tumor specimens, matched blood was collected from just a couple of patients. TCR productive clonality was greater in the immune-hot C3 cluster than in the cold C1 cluster, although TCR productive clonality remained low overall. Sample size was not determined by any statistical method, because osteosarcoma is rare and every possible sample was collected.

The receptor's source is a man in his forties with osteosarcoma. The age is the age at diagnosis. The chain was built from TRBV4-3 and TRBJ1-6; 8 of the junction bases match TRBD1. Sequenced sample: metastatic tumor tissue from the lung. The sample's cell subset or site label, decoded: lung metastasis of osteosarcoma. The CDR3 corresponds to CASSQELRGLTPLGSPLHF. The nucleotides read TGCGCCAGCAGCCAAGAGCTCAGGGGGCTAACCCCTCTTGGTTCACCCCTCCACTTT.